A selection of T cell receptor beta chains follows, all from one sample in a study of blood T cell repertoires in COVID-19. Profiling relied on immunoSEQ multiplex PCR, and the TCRdb table lists in-frame clones only, not all of them. The sample shows over 150,000 clones, less than 80% of them seen only once. Material: peripheral blood. These receptors all stem from a woman aged 50 to 60 with acute or convalescent COVID-19. The CDR3 runs from the conserved cysteine through the conserved F or W. D genes are given only for firm matches. Clone size, where shown, is once, few, many, or a class for clones that have expanded.

TGTGCCAGCAGTTACTCGGGCGGACGGAGGAACTATGGCTACACCTTC | CASSYSGGRRNYGYTF | few | 16 | TRBV6-6 | - | TRBJ1-2
TGTGCCAGCAGCCTTAGGGGACTCCTTAGCAATCAGCCCCAGCATTTT | CASSLRGLLSNQPQHF | - | 16 | TRBV9 | - | TRBJ1-5
TGTGCCAGCAGGGCTAGCGGGAGCCTCTACGAGCAGTACTTC | CASRASGSLYEQYF | - | 14 | TRBV28 | TRBD2 | TRBJ2-7
TGTGCCAGCAGTTACCGGACAGGGGCGGGCACCGGGGAGCTGTTTTTT | CASSYRTGAGTGELFF | - | 16 | TRBV6-5 | TRBD1 | TRBJ2-2
TGTGCCAGCAGCCCTCCGGGACAGGGGGCCGAGCAGTACTTC | CASSPPGQGAEQYF | few | 14 | TRBV7-2 | TRBD1 | TRBJ2-7
TGTGCCAGCTCACCAGTCGGAGCCGTGGGGCAGTTCTTC | CASSPVGAVGQFF | - | 13 | TRBV18 | - | TRBJ2-1
TGTGCCAGCGCTATAGGGGGGACTACCTACGAGCAGTACTTC | CASAIGGTTYEQYF | - | 14 | TRBV25-1 | - | TRBJ2-7
TGTGCCAGTAGCAGACAAGGCAACACTGAAGCTTTCTTT | CASSRQGNTEAFF | - | 13 | TRBV19 | - | TRBJ1-1
TGTGCCTGGAGGGGACTAGCGGGAAAAGAGACCCAGTACTTC | CAWRGLAGKETQYF | - | 14 | TRBV30 | TRBD2 | TRBJ2-5
TGTGCCAGCATTAAGTCAGGGGCAAGCAATCAGCCCCAGCATTTT | CASIKSGASNQPQHF | once | 15 | TRBV6-5 | - | TRBJ1-5
TGTGCCAGCATCAGGACAGGGGGCACTAATGAAAAACTGTTTTTT | CASIRTGGTNEKLFF | - | 15 | TRBV6-5 | TRBD1 | TRBJ1-4
TGTGCCAGCAGTCGTCGGACTAGCGGGGCATTCTACAATGAGCAGTTCTTC | CASSRRTSGAFYNEQFF | - | 17 | TRBV27 | TRBD2 | TRBJ2-1
TGCGCCAGCAGCCAAGAGTCGCCGCCGGGCAATCAGCCCCAGCATTTT | CASSQESPPGNQPQHF | - | 16 | TRBV4-3 | - | TRBJ1-5
TGTGCCAGCACCGGGGGGCGTACTATGAACACTGAAGCTTTCTTT | CASTGGRTMNTEAFF | once | 15 | TRBV25-1 | - | TRBJ1-1
TGTGCCAGCAGTCCCGGGGAGGGGGGAGAGGCTTTCTTT | CASSPGEGGEAFF | few | 13 | TRBV28 | - | TRBJ1-1
TGTGCCAGCTCACCTTGGGGCAAGGGAAGAGGAAGAAACACCATATATTTT | CASSPWGKGRGRNTIYF | - | 17 | TRBV18 | - | TRBJ1-3